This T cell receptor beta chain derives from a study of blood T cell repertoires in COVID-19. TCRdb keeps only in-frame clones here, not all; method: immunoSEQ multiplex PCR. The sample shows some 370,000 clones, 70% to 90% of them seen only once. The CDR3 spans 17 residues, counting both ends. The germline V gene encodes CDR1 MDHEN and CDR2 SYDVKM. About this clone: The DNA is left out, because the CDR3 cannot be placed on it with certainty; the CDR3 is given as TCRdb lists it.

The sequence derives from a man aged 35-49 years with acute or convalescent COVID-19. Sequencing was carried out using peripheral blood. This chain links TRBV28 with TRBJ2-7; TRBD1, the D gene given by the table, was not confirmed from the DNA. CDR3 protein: CASSSSTGARTSYEQYF.